The rows below give T cell receptor beta chains drawn from one sample of a study of T cells in Graves' hyperthyroidism and ophthalmopathy. TCRdb reprocessed the multiplex PCR reads via MiXCR and lists one record per CDR3 protein. Of 300,000 to 450,000 distinct CDR3 sequences in the sample, about 18% were seen once. Sequencing used blood. These receptors originate from a woman younger than 45 with Graves' hyperthyroidism that later progressed to Graves' ophthalmopathy. The CDR3 runs from the conserved cysteine through the conserved F or W. The D gene is left open where the match is weak. Clone size is given for some rows only: seen once, a few or many times, or a class if the clone is expanded.

>-|many|TRBV12-3/TRBV12-4|TRBJ1-5
TGTGCCAGCAGTTTAGCGCGTAGCAATCAGCCCCAGCATTTT
CASSLARSNQPQHF
>-|many|TRBV2|TRBJ1-6
TGTGCCAGCAGTGAATTCGTTAATTCACCCCTCCACTTT
CASSEFVNSPLHF
>-|-|TRBV6-9|TRBJ2-1
TGTGCCAGCAGTTATACTTACAATGAGCAGTTCTTC
CASSYTYNEQFF
>TRBD1|many|TRBV20-1|TRBJ2-7
TGCAGTGCTAGAGGGCAGGGGGCGAGGGAGCAGTACTTC
CSARGQGAREQYF
>-|many|TRBV5-1|TRBJ2-1
TGCGCCAGCTGGGGCACCAAACAGGGACTTTCCTACAATGAGCAGTTCTTC
CASWGTKQGLSYNEQFF
>TRBD1|many|TRBV3-1|TRBJ1-4
TGTGCCAGCAGCCAAGGACGTGGCAGGGGGCTTGAAAAACTGTTTTTT
CASSQGRGRGLEKLFF
>TRBD2|many|TRBV2|TRBJ2-5
TGTGCCAGCAAGAGGGGGGTAGCGGGGGGCGAAGAAGAGACCCAGTACTTC
CASKRGVAGGEEETQYF
>-|-|TRBV28|TRBJ2-2
TGTGCCAGCAGTCCCCCCGAGTACGGCGGGGAGCTGTTTTTT
CASSPPEYGGELFF
>-|many|TRBV10-2|TRBJ2-5
TGCGCCAGCAGTGAGGACTGGGGGACCCAGTACTTC
CASSEDWGTQYF
>TRBD1|-|TRBV11-3|TRBJ2-1
TGTGCCAGCAGCGCCGGACAGGGGACGTACAATGAGCAGTTCTTC
CASSAGQGTYNEQFF
>-|many|TRBV19|TRBJ2-7
TGTGCCAGTAGTATAGCTGAGCCCAACTACGAGCAGTACTTC
CASSIAEPNYEQYF
>TRBD1|many|TRBV20-1|TRBJ2-5
TGCAGTGCTAGAGATTCACAGGGGAGTGGGGAGACCCAGTACTTC
CSARDSQGSGETQYF